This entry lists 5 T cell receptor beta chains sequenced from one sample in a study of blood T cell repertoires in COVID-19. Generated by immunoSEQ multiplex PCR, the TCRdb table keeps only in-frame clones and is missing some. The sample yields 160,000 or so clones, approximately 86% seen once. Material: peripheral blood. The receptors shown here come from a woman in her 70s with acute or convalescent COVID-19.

The CDR3: CASSPLGRAGAPTDTQYF. As DNA, the CDR3 is TGTGCCAGCAGTCCCCTCGGTCGAGCGGGGGCCCCCACAGATACGCAGTATTTT. V usage is TRBV6-6 and J usage is TRBJ2-3, with 8 bases aligning to TRBD2. The CDR3 loop spans 18 amino acids. Germline V lookup: CDR1 MNHNY, CDR2 SVGAGI (reference sequence). V was pared by 5 bases and J by 2 bases, with 15 bases of the junction left unmatched.

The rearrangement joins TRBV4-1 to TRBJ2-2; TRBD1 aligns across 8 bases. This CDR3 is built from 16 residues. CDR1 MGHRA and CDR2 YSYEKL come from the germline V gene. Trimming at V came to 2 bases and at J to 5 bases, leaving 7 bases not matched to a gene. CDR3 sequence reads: CASSQQGAPWTGELFF. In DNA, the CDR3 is TGCGCCAGCAGCCAACAGGGGGCGCCTTGGACCGGGGAGCTGTTTTTT.

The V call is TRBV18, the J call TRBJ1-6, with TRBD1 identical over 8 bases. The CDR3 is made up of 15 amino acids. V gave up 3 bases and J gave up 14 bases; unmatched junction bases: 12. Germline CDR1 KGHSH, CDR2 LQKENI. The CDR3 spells CASSPGGQGSNTLHF. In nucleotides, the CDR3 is TGTGCCAGCTCACCCGGTGGACAGGGATCCAACACCCTCCACTTT.

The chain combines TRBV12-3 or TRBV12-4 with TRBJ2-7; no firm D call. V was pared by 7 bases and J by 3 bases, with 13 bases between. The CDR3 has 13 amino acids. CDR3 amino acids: CASTSNKIYEQYF. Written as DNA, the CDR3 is TGTGCCAGCACCTCCAACAAGATCTACGAGCAGTACTTC.

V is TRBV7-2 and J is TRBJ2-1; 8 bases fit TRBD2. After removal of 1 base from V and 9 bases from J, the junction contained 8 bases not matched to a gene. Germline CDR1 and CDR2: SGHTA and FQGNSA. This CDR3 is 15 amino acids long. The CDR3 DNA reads TGTGCCAGCAGCTTAGGGACGGGGGGGCAGGCTGAGCAGTTCTTC. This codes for CASSLGTGGQAEQFF.